These 23 T cell receptor beta chains were sequenced from one sample in a study of cytomegalovirus exposure and HLA in healthy donors. The study ran its PCR with 60 Vbeta and 13 Jbeta primers. Clones were sequenced by immunoSEQ multiplex PCR, and TCRdb holds only the in-frame ones, with some missing. The table for this sample gives approximately 80,000 clones. Sequenced sample: PBMCs. Every receptor here comes from a woman younger than 45 in good health and CMV-seronegative.

The V call is TRBV5-4, the J call TRBJ1-6; TRBD1 aligns across 8 bases. The ends lost 9 bases at V and 3 bases at J; junction bases unmatched: 8. CDR3 length: 15 amino acids. The V gene's germline CDR1 is SGHNT and CDR2 YYREEE (reference sequence). CDR3 in DNA: TGTGCCACCTCAGACAGGGGAGGCTATAATTCACCCCTCCACTTT. Its protein product is CATSDRGGYNSPLHF.

The gene calls are TRBV5-1 and TRBJ1-4, with unresolved D. The length of the CDR3 is 13 residues. Germline lookup yields CDR1 SGHRS and CDR2 YFSETQ. V was trimmed by 4 bases and J by 8 bases, leaving 12 bases between them. The CDR3 loop reads CASSLNTGEKLFF. The CDR3 DNA sequence: TGCGCCAGCAGCCTCAATACGGGGGAAAAACTGTTTTTT. Using reference TRBV5-1 and TRBJ1-4 for the parts outside the CDR3, the full variable domain is KAGVTQTPRYLIKTRGQQVTLSCSPISGHRSVSWYQQTPGQGLQFLFEYFSETQRNKGNFPGRFSGRQFSNSRSEMNVSTLELGDSALYLCASSLNTGEKLFFGSGTQLSVL.

This chain connects TRBV30 to TRBJ1-1, with 7 bases matching TRBD1. CDR1 and CDR2 (germline): GTSNPN, SVGIG (reference sequence). The CDR3 loop spans 13 amino acids. V lost 2 bases to trimming and J lost 5 bases; unmatched junction nucleotides: 5. The CDR3 is CAWSSQGGTEAFF. In DNA form, the CDR3 reads TGTGCCTGGAGTTCCCAGGGGGGAACTGAAGCTTTCTTT.

CDR3 in DNA: TGTGCCAGCAGCTCAAGTTCCTCAGCGACTTCCTACAATGAGCAGTTCTTC. Translating gives CASSSSSSATSYNEQFF. The chain employs TRBV7-9 and TRBJ2-1, with D unresolved. There are 17 residues in the CDR3. The germline V gene has CDR1 SEHNR and CDR2 FQNEAQ (reference sequence). The V end lost 4 bases, the J end lost 1 base, and 17 bases lay between the germline ends.

V gene TRBV13 combines with J gene TRBJ2-3, with D tentatively TRBD2 (5 bases). The CDR3 runs 14 residues. The ends were cut back, 5 bases at V and 0 bases at J, with 9 bases in the middle. The germline V gene has CDR1 PRHDT and CDR2 FYEKMQ (reference sequence). The CDR3 reads CASSPRGSTDTQYF. Written as DNA, the CDR3 is TGTGCCAGCAGCCCCCGGGGTAGCACAGATACGCAGTATTTT.

The chain carries TRBV2 and TRBJ2-7; the D gene is possibly TRBD2 (6 bases). The CDR3 consists of 13 residues. V lost 4 bases to trimming and J lost 2 bases, with 9 bases between them. Germline assignment: CDR1 SNHLY and CDR2 FYNNEI. The CDR3 region is CASSGRETYEQYF. The CDR3 nucleotides are TGTGCCAGCAGTGGCCGGGAGACCTACGAGCAGTACTTC. Supplemented by reference TRBV2 and TRBJ2-7, the full variable domain reads EPEVTQTPSHQVTQMGQEVILRCVPISNHLYFYWYRQILGQKVEFLVSFYNNEISEKSEIFDDQFSVERPDGSNFTLKIRSTKLEDSAMYFCASSGRETYEQYFGPGTRLTVT.

The chain joins TRBV6-5 to TRBJ1-1, with 8 nucleotides matching TRBD1. The V gene end was trimmed by 6 bases and the J gene end by 1 base; junction bases not matched to a gene: 7. The germline gives CDR1 MNHEY, CDR2 SVGAGI. The CDR3 covers 15 residues. This CDR3 is CASRLAGTGNTEAFF. CDR3 nucleotide sequence: TGTGCCAGCAGGCTCGCCGGGACAGGGAACACTGAAGCTTTCTTT.

The CDR3 sequence: CASSSRRFYNEQFF. CDR3 nucleotides: TGTGCCAGCAGCTCACGGAGGTTTTACAATGAGCAGTTCTTC. V usage is TRBV7-9 and J usage is TRBJ2-1; D might be TRBD2 (5 bases). The CDR3 length is 14 residues. Germline V gene sequence: CDR1 SEHNR, CDR2 FQNEAQ (reference sequence). The V end was cut by 4 bases, the J end by 4 bases, with 11 bases between.

V is TRBV11-2 and J is TRBJ2-3; D gene uncertain. CDR1 and CDR2 from the germline V gene are SGHAT and FQNNGV. The CDR3 extends over 12 amino acids. Deletions cut 5 bases from V and 4 bases from J, with 7 bases between. The CDR3 bases are TGTGCCAGCAGCCTCCTAGCAGATACGCAGTATTTT. This encodes CASSLLADTQYF.

The CDR3 reads CASRDRAGANVLTF. In DNA, the CDR3 is TGTGCCAGCAGGGACAGGGCTGGGGCCAACGTCCTGACTTTC. The V call is TRBV2, the J call TRBJ2-6; 8 bases align to TRBD1. Trimming took 6 bases from V and 2 from J; bases not matched to a gene: 0. CDR1 is SNHLY, CDR2 FYNNEI, per germline. The CDR3 is 14 amino acids.

The chain has TRBV10-2 and TRBJ2-1, with D possibly matching TRBD2 (6 bases). V was trimmed by 8 bases and J by 7 bases, leaving 6 bases between them. Germline V gene lookup returns CDR1 WSHSY and CDR2 SAAADI. This CDR3 region has 10 residues. The CDR3 DNA reads as TGCGCCAGCGGAGGGAATGAGCAGTTCTTC. This translates into CASGGNEQFF.

This chain links TRBV19 with TRBJ2-2; 10 bases match TRBD1. Germline values: CDR1 LNHDA, CDR2 SQIVND (reference sequence). The CDR3 has 16 residues. The J segment lost 0 bases and the V segment lost 3 bases, leaving 1 base of the junction unmatched. The chain's CDR3 is CASSIGTGANTGELFF. The CDR3 DNA sequence: TGTGCCAGTAGTATCGGGACAGGGGCGAACACCGGGGAGCTGTTTTTT. Full variable domain (remainder filled in from reference TRBV19 and TRBJ2-2): DGGITQSPKYLFRKEGQNVTLSCEQNLNHDAMYWYRQDPGQGLRLIYYSQIVNDFQKGDIAEGYSVSREKKESFPLTVTSAQKNPTAFYLCASSIGTGANTGELFFGEGSRLTVL.

The CDR3 DNA is TGTGCCAGCAGCTTAGCGGCGGGACTAGGGTTGGACAATGAGCAGTTCTTC. It codes for CASSLAAGLGLDNEQFF. The V call is TRBV7-9, the J call TRBJ2-1, with 8 bases lining up with TRBD2. The ends lost 0 bases at V and 5 bases at J; junction bases unmatched: 9. The germline CDR1 and CDR2 sequences are SEHNR and FQNEAQ (reference sequence). The CDR3 is 17 amino acids.

The chain links TRBV7-2 to TRBJ2-5; TRBD1 might be the D (7 bases). The germline CDR1 and CDR2 sequences are SGHTA and FQGNSA. The CDR3 is 15 residues long. V lost 2 bases and J lost 5, with 15 bases in between. The CDR3 sequence is CASSLSGRGVETQYF. The CDR3 region has the DNA TGTGCCAGCAGCTTAAGTGGCAGGGGGGTCGAGACCCAGTACTTC.

The chain uses TRBV6-1 and TRBJ2-7; 14 bases align to TRBD2. V was clipped by 1 base and J by 4 bases; unmatched bases: 3. Looked up from germline, CDR1 is MNHNS and CDR2 is SASEGT. The CDR3 is 16 residues long. The CDR3 loop is CASSEEGTSGSYEQYF. CDR3 DNA sequence: TGTGCCAGCAGTGAAGAAGGGACTAGCGGGAGTTACGAGCAGTACTTC.

The chain joins TRBV30 to TRBJ2-5, with 10 bases fitting TRBD1. Per germline, CDR1 GTSNPN and CDR2 SVGIG (reference sequence). V trimming: 8 bases; J trimming: 4 bases; junction bases outside the gene matches: 7. The CDR3 runs to 13 residues. CDR3 protein: CALGQGGGETQYF. In nucleotides, the CDR3 is TGTGCCCTCGGACAGGGGGGAGGAGAGACCCAGTACTTC.

V usage is TRBV5-1 and J usage is TRBJ1-5, with TRBD1 matching 7 bases. This CDR3 comprises 14 residues. Germline CDR1 reads SGHRS; CDR2 reads YFSETQ. V shed 1 base and J 3 bases; nucleotides not matched to a gene: 1. The CDR3 here is CASSLTGDNQPQHF. The CDR3 coding sequence is TGCGCCAGCAGCTTGACAGGGGACAATCAGCCCCAGCATTTT. The entire variable domain, with the rest obtained from reference TRBV5-1 and TRBJ1-5, is as follows: KAGVTQTPRYLIKTRGQQVTLSCSPISGHRSVSWYQQTPGQGLQFLFEYFSETQRNKGNFPGRFSGRQFSNSRSEMNVSTLELGDSALYLCASSLTGDNQPQHFGDGTRLSIL.

DNA of the CDR3: TGTGCCTGGAGTGTAAGCTCTTCTGGAAACACCATATATTTT. Translation: CAWSVSSSGNTIYF. This chain uses TRBV30 with TRBJ1-3; no clear D gene. CDR3 length: 14 amino acids. The V gene lost 0 bases and the J gene lost 1 base, with 7 bases spanning the gap. Per the germline V gene, CDR1 is GTSNPN and CDR2 is SVGIG (reference sequence).

V usage is TRBV5-6 and J usage is TRBJ1-1; maybe TRBD1 (5 bases). Germline lookup yields CDR1 SGHDT and CDR2 YYEEEE. The CDR3 has 13 residues. Trimming removed 2 bases from V and 8 bases from J, with 13 bases in between. The CDR3 nucleotides are TGTGCCAGCAGCTTTCGGCAGGGCTTGGAAGCTTTCTTT. As protein: CASSFRQGLEAFF. Variable domain in full (rest from reference TRBV5-6 and TRBJ1-1): DAGVTQSPTHLIKTRGQQVTLRCSPKSGHDTVSWYQQALGQGPQFIFQYYEEEERQRGNFPDRFSGHQFPNYSSELNVNALLLGDSALYLCASSFRQGLEAFFGQGTRLTVV.

This sequence joins TRBV7-2 and TRBJ2-1; D possibly corresponds to TRBD1 (6 bases). Per germline, CDR1 SGHTA and CDR2 FQGNSA. Deletions cut 1 base from V and 0 bases from J, with 13 bases between. CDR3 size: 17 residues. The CDR3 region is CASSLGGLRDSYNEQFF. The CDR3 nucleotides are TGTGCCAGCAGCTTAGGGGGGCTCCGGGACTCCTACAATGAGCAGTTCTTC. The full variable domain, its missing parts supplied by reference TRBV7-2 and TRBJ2-1, is GAGVSQSPSNKVTEKGKDVELRCDPISGHTALYWYRQSLGQGLEFLIYFQGNSAPDKSGLPSDRFSAERTGGSVSTLTIQRTQQEDSAVYLCASSLGGLRDSYNEQFFGPGTRLTVL.

The chain joins TRBV7-9 to TRBJ2-5; D may be TRBD2 (6 bases). The V gene's germline CDR1 is SEHNR and CDR2 FQNEAQ (reference sequence). This CDR3 has 14 residues. V lost 6 bases and J 1 base, leaving 12 bases between the germline ends. CDR3 nucleotide sequence: TGTGCCAGCAGTCCCGGACTAAGCCAAGAGACCCAGTACTTC. It specifies CASSPGLSQETQYF.

V gene TRBV6-1 combines with J gene TRBJ1-1; the match to TRBD1 covers 10 bases. CDR3 length: 16 amino acids. The J segment lost 3 bases and the V segment lost 4 bases, leaving 8 bases of the junction unmatched. Germline V gives CDR1 MNHNS, CDR2 SASEGT. This CDR3 reads CASSVGTGVFDTEAFF. In nucleotides, the CDR3 is TGTGCCAGCAGTGTCGGGACAGGGGTTTTCGACACTGAAGCTTTCTTT.

This rearrangement joins TRBV6-1 to TRBJ1-5, with 8 bases that match TRBD1. V lost 7 bases to trimming and J lost 3 bases; unmatched junction nucleotides: 2. This CDR3 has 13 amino acids. Germline V lookup: CDR1 MNHNS, CDR2 SASEGT. As DNA, the CDR3 is TGTGCCAGCACGGGACAGGTCAATCAGCCCCAGCATTTT. The encoded protein is CASTGQVNQPQHF.